A single sample is the source of the 19 T cell receptor beta chains below, sequenced in a study of cytomegalovirus exposure and HLA in healthy donors. Primers: 60 Vbeta forward and 13 Jbeta reverse. Using immunoSEQ multiplex PCR, the repertoire was profiled, and TCRdb retains in-frame clones only, with some absent. The sample shows some 200,000 clones, less than 85% of them seen only once. Material for sequencing was PBMCs. These receptor sequences come from a girl aged 5-17 years in good health and CMV-seropositive.

This clone showed up just a few times. The chain is built from TRBV28 and TRBJ1-5, with 8 bases fitting TRBD1. The V gene's germline CDR1 is MDHEN and CDR2 SYDVKM. The CDR3 spans 15 residues. V shed 5 bases and J 7 bases; nucleotides not matched to a gene: 10. The CDR3 DNA reads TGTGCCAGCAGTCGGACAGGGTTCCGATACCAGCCCCAGCATTTT. It translates to CASSRTGFRYQPQHF.

This clone was counted a few times. Other DNA sequences from this sample encode an identical CDR3 as well. The chain has TRBV15 and TRBJ2-7; no firm D call. Looked up from germline, CDR1 is LNHNV and CDR2 is YYDKDF (reference sequence). The V end was cut by 0 bases, the J end by 1 base, with 7 bases between. CDR3 length equals 14 residues. The CDR3 here is CATSRDTGSYEQYF. The DNA for the CDR3 is TGTGCCACCAGCAGAGACACGGGTTCCTACGAGCAGTACTTC. Filled out from reference TRBV15 and TRBJ2-7, the complete variable domain reads DAMVIQNPRYQVTQFGKPVTLSCSQTLNHNVMYWYQQKSSQAPKLLFHYYDKDFNNEADTPDNFQSRRPNTSFCFLDIRSPGLGDTAMYLCATSRDTGSYEQYFGPGTRLTVT.

The chain uses TRBV7-9 and TRBJ2-3; D remains ambiguous. In germline, CDR1 is SEHNR, CDR2 FQNEAQ (reference sequence). This CDR3 is built from 13 residues. Trimming removed 5 bases at V and 0 bases at J, with 6 bases between. As DNA, the CDR3 is TGTGCCAGCAGCGAGTATAGCACAGATACGCAGTATTTT. Amino acid sequence: CASSEYSTDTQYF.

This clone was counted a few times. Other DNA sequences of this sample code for an identical CDR3. The V gene is TRBV30, the J gene TRBJ1-2, with D unclear. This CDR3 contains 11 residues. The germline V gene encodes CDR1 GTSNPN and CDR2 SVGIG (reference sequence). Between the trimmed V and J ends, which lost 0 bases and 7 bases, there was a span of 6 bases. This chain's CDR3 is CAWSVSGGYTF. The CDR3 nucleotides are TGTGCCTGGAGTGTATCGGGTGGCTACACCTTC.

Concerning this clone itself: The junction departs from germline at one end; a sequencing error may be responsible. In DNA form, the CDR3 reads TGTGCCAGCAGCGACCTAAACGCCGTTCAAGAGGCCCAGTACTTC. Amino acids: CASSDLNAVQEAQYF. The chain couples TRBV5-4 to TRBJ2-5; no definite D call. Germline lookup yields CDR1 SGHNT and CDR2 YYREEE (reference sequence). This CDR3 spans 15 amino acids. Looking up the rest from reference TRBV5-4 and TRBJ2-5 gives the full variable domain: ETGVTQSPTHLIKTRGQQVTLRCSSQSGHNTVSWYQQALGQGPQFIFQYYREEENGRGNFPPRFSGLQFPNYSSELNVNALELDDSALYLCASSDLNAVQEAQYFGPGTRLLVL.

This chain joins TRBV7-2 and TRBJ2-2, with TRBD1 matching 7 bases. The CDR3 length is 16 residues. Germline V CDR1 and CDR2: SGHTA, FQGNSA. V shed 2 bases and J 7 bases; nucleotides not matched to a gene: 10. CDR3 protein: CASSLIETGILGELFF. The CDR3 DNA reads as TGTGCCAGCAGCTTAATTGAGACAGGGATCCTCGGGGAGCTGTTTTTT.

Only a few counts were recorded for this clone. The chain recombines TRBV6-5 with TRBJ2-5; 10 bases agree with TRBD2. CDR1 and CDR2 from the germline V gene are MNHEY and SVGAGI. V dropped 7 bases and J dropped 3; count of bases not matched to a gene: 8. The CDR3 extends over 15 amino acids. CDR3 residues: CASNKRGGAEETQYF. The CDR3 DNA reads TGTGCCAGCAATAAGCGGGGGGGCGCGGAAGAGACCCAGTACTTC.

The rearrangement uses TRBV5-1 and TRBJ1-2; 8 nucleotides agree with TRBD1. V dropped 4 bases and J dropped 3; count of bases not matched to a gene: 5. The CDR3 loop spans 14 amino acids. The germline CDR1 and CDR2 sequences are SGHRS and YFSETQ. CDR3 loop: CASSRTGLDYGYTF. CDR3 DNA sequence: TGCGCCAGCAGCAGGACAGGGCTAGACTATGGCTACACCTTC.

The chain carries TRBV13 and TRBJ2-7; 7 nucleotides match TRBD2. V gave up 5 bases and J gave up 6 bases; unmatched junction bases: 13. The CDR3 consists of 15 residues. Germline assignment: CDR1 PRHDT and CDR2 FYEKMQ (reference sequence). CDR3 sequence reads: CASSRTRGGEGEQYF. CDR3 nucleotides: TGTGCCAGCAGCCGTACTCGCGGGGGAGAGGGCGAGCAGTACTTC.

This clone was picked up a small number of times. As DNA, the CDR3 is TGTGCCAGCAGCTTCACGGGGGGGGGCTACACCTTC. The encoded protein is CASSFTGGGYTF. The rearrangement links TRBV11-2 to TRBJ1-2; a weak D match, TRBD1 (5 bases). Trimming removed 3 bases from V and 8 bases from J, with 10 bases in between. CDR1 SGHAT and CDR2 FQNNGV come from the germline V gene. CDR3 length: 12 residues. Based on the CDR3 plus reference TRBV11-2 and TRBJ1-2, the full variable domain is EAGVAQSPRYKIIEKRQSVAFWCNPISGHATLYWYQQILGQGPKLLIQFQNNGVVDDSQLPKDRFSAERLKGVDSTLKIQPAKLEDSAVYLCASSFTGGGYTFGSGTRLTVV.

The genes are TRBV13 and TRBJ1-6; tentatively, D is TRBD1 (6 bases). Deletions cut 3 bases from V and 5 bases from J, with 14 bases between. Germline lookup yields CDR1 PRHDT and CDR2 FYEKMQ (reference sequence). The CDR3 is 16 amino acids. CDR3 loop: CASSLGGRWNNSPLHF. The CDR3 DNA follows: TGTGCCAGCAGCTTGGGGGGGCGCTGGAATAATTCACCCCTCCACTTT.

CDR3 coding DNA: TGTGCCAGCAGCGTAGAAGGGACAGGGGTCGAGACCCAGTACTTC. Its protein is CASSVEGTGVETQYF. The rearrangement joins TRBV9 to TRBJ2-5, with 10 positions matching TRBD1. Germline V gene data show CDR1 as SGDLS and CDR2 as YYNGEE. The junction had 4 bases not matched to a gene; V was cut back by 0 bases and J by 5 bases. This CDR3 has 15 amino acids.

This chain links TRBV7-8 with TRBJ2-7, with a weak D call TRBD1 (5 bases). Trimming shortened V by 6 bases and J by 3 bases, and 12 bases separated the two germline ends. This CDR3 is built from 13 residues. CDR1 and CDR2 from the germline V gene are SGHVS and FQNEAQ. The CDR3 protein is CASRRDSFYEQYF. DNA of the CDR3: TGTGCCAGCAGACGAGACAGTTTCTACGAGCAGTACTTC. The full variable domain, with the rest looked up from reference TRBV7-8 and TRBJ2-7, is GAGVSQSPRYKVAKRGQDVALRCDPISGHVSLFWYQQALGQGPEFLTYFQNEAQLDKSGLPSDRFFAERPEGSVSTLKIQRTQQEDSAVYLCASRRDSFYEQYFGPGTRLTVT.

This rearrangement joins TRBV2 to TRBJ1-3; TRBD1 is a possible D gene (5 bases). Germline loops: CDR1 SNHLY, CDR2 FYNNEI. The CDR3 consists of 14 residues. V was clipped by 4 bases and J by 4 bases, with 11 bases between them. The CDR3 coding sequence is TGTGCCAGCAGTGCAGGGCTTAGGGGAAACACCATATATTTT. This gives the protein CASSAGLRGNTIYF.

V and J are TRBV27 and TRBJ2-3, with a weak D call TRBD1 (6 bases). The V gene lost 2 bases and the J gene lost 1 base, with 10 bases spanning the gap. The CDR3 consists of 15 residues. Germline V gene lookup returns CDR1 MNHEY and CDR2 SMNVEV (reference sequence). In DNA, the CDR3 is TGTGCCAGCAGTTTAAGGGGGTTTGGCACAGATACGCAGTATTTT. Translating it yields CASSLRGFGTDTQYF.

The CDR3 here is CASSVVGSGDNEQFF. CDR3 in DNA: TGTGCCAGCAGCGTAGTGGGTAGCGGGGACAATGAGCAGTTCTTC. This rearrangement joins TRBV9 to TRBJ2-1; 8 nucleotides match TRBD2. The ends lost 0 bases at V and 5 bases at J; junction bases unmatched: 4. The CDR3 length is 15 residues. CDR1 and CDR2 from the germline V gene are SGDLS and YYNGEE.

This chain links TRBV29-1 with TRBJ2-5; D may be TRBD2 (7 bases). Trimming stripped 4 bases from V and 5 bases from J, with 20 bases between. The germline V gene encodes CDR1 SQVTM and CDR2 ANQGSEA. This CDR3 has 15 residues. CDR3 nucleotide sequence: TGCAGCGTTGGCTTAGTGGGGGGGCTTGGGGAGACCCAGTACTTC. Its translation is CSVGLVGGLGETQYF.

The J gene is TRBJ2-7, the V gene TRBV5-4, with 7 nucleotides matching TRBD2. Germline lookup yields CDR1 SGHNT and CDR2 YYREEE (reference sequence). CDR3 length: 11 amino acids. With V trimmed by 4 bases and J by 7 bases, 2 bases remained unmatched. The CDR3 reads CASSAGGEQYF. The CDR3 bases are TGTGCCAGCAGCGCCGGGGGGGAGCAGTACTTC.

This chain connects TRBV7-2 to TRBJ1-6, with 10 bases matching TRBD1. Germline V lookup: CDR1 SGHTA, CDR2 FQGNSA. With 3 bases clipped from V and 0 bases from J, the junction kept 2 bases outside the gene matches. CDR3 length: 17 amino acids. CDR3 protein: CASSFRDRGSYNSPLHF. The CDR3 DNA reads TGTGCCAGCAGCTTCCGGGACAGGGGCTCCTATAATTCACCCCTCCACTTT.